Presented here are 17 T cell receptor beta chains from one specimen sequenced in a study of T cell repertoires in cytomegalovirus infection. From the reads, TCRdb called clonotypes with MiXCR, one entry per CDR3 protein. The profile shows over 450,000 distinct CDR3 sequences, 10% to 12% of them singletons. Sequencing was performed on PBMCs. These receptors came from a human donor in good health (CMV status not recorded). Some clones in this sample may be carry-over from other donors' samples.

This clonotype was observed at least ten times. CDR3 coding DNA: TGTGCCAGCTCACCGAGGGGAGAGACCCAGTACTTC. It encodes CASSPRGETQYF. V is TRBV18 and J is TRBJ2-5; either TRBD1 or TRBD2 may fit D (5 bases each). Looked up from germline, CDR1 is KGHSH and CDR2 is LQKENI. V lost 3 bases, J lost 4 bases, and 6 bases lay in between. The CDR3 consists of 12 residues.

This clonotype came up many times. The chain employs TRBV2 and TRBJ2-2, with no clear D. In germline, CDR1 is SNHLY, CDR2 FYNNEI. This CDR3 spans 14 amino acids. The V gene lost 5 bases and the J gene lost 4 bases, with 11 bases spanning the gap. CDR3 nucleotides: TGTGCCAGCAGTTGGCAGGCAGTCACCGGGGAGCTGTTTTTT. Translated, it gives CASSWQAVTGELFF. Complete variable domain (other parts from reference TRBV2 and TRBJ2-2): EPEVTQTPSHQVTQMGQEVILRCVPISNHLYFYWYRQILGQKVEFLVSFYNNEISEKSEIFDDQFSVERPDGSNFTLKIRSTKLEDSAMYFCASSWQAVTGELFFGEGSRLTVL.

The table lists this clonotype with many counts. Written as DNA, the CDR3 is TGTGCCAGCAGCTTTCTAGGTCCTACGCAGTATTTT. Translation: CASSFLGPTQYF. The chain recombines TRBV5-6 with TRBJ2-3; D remains ambiguous. The CDR3 runs to 12 residues. V shed 2 bases and J shed 8 bases, with 9 bases lying between them. CDR1 and CDR2 (germline): SGHDT, YYEEEE.

In its sample, this clonotype was seen many times. The gene calls are TRBV11-2 and TRBJ1-3; no definite D call. Deletions cut 3 bases from V and 0 bases from J, with 6 bases between. The germline CDR1 and CDR2 sequences are SGHAT and FQNNGV. The CDR3 is 14 amino acids. In DNA form, the CDR3 reads TGTGCCAGCAGCTTCAGTAACTCTGGAAACACCATATATTTT. Translation gives CASSFSNSGNTIYF.

Ten or more counts support this clonotype. J is TRBJ2-7 and V is TRBV11-2; 9 nucleotides agree with TRBD1. Germline loops: CDR1 SGHAT, CDR2 FQNNGV. This CDR3 spans 14 amino acids. The V segment lost 5 bases and the J segment 4 bases; nucleotides outside the gene matches: 6. The CDR3 DNA follows: TGTGCCAGCAGCCCAGACAGGGGGATTTACGAGCAGTACTTC. It translates to CASSPDRGIYEQYF.

This clonotype appeared a few times. The chain is built from TRBV19 and TRBJ1-1; TRBD1 is a possible D gene (5 bases). CDR3 length: 15 residues. Germline-derived CDR1 and CDR2 are LNHDA and SQIVND (reference sequence). Trimming shortened V by 5 bases and J by 2 bases, and 15 bases separated the two germline ends. The CDR3 DNA follows: TGTGCCAGTAGTTCCACGGGACTCATTAACACTGAAGCTTTCTTT. Its translation: CASSSTGLINTEAFF. Based on the CDR3 plus reference TRBV19 and TRBJ1-1, the full variable domain is DGGITQSPKYLFRKEGQNVTLSCEQNLNHDAMYWYRQDPGQGLRLIYYSQIVNDFQKGDIAEGYSVSREKKESFPLTVTSAQKNPTAFYLCASSSTGLINTEAFFGQGTRLTVV.

This clonotype was found many times. The gene calls are TRBV2 and TRBJ2-5; TRBD2 aligns across 10 bases. Per germline, CDR1 SNHLY and CDR2 FYNNEI. The CDR3 is 13 residues long. The ends lost 7 bases at V and 5 bases at J; junction bases unmatched: 4. The CDR3 nucleotides read TGTGCCAGCATGGATAGCGGGGGGGAGACCCAGTACTTC. Amino acids: CASMDSGGETQYF.

This clonotype came up a few times. The chain employs TRBV2 and TRBJ2-1; 10 bases are a match to TRBD1. The CDR3 has 14 residues. The germline CDR1 and CDR2 sequences are SNHLY and FYNNEI. V shed 3 bases, J shed 8 bases, and the junction held 4 bases outside the gene matches. The chain's CDR3 is CASSEGQGWDEQFF. DNA for the CDR3: TGTGCCAGCAGTGAGGGACAGGGGTGGGATGAGCAGTTCTTC.

This clonotype was observed many times. The chain recombines TRBV2 with TRBJ2-1, with TRBD2 matching 10 bases. The CDR3 has 16 residues. The junction had 9 bases not matched to a gene; V was cut back by 6 bases and J by 4 bases. The germline V gene has CDR1 SNHLY and CDR2 FYNNEI. Here the CDR3 DNA reads TGTGCCAGCAGCCCGGGTAGCGGGAGGCAGTACAATGAGCAGTTCTTC. Amino acid sequence: CASSPGSGRQYNEQFF.

V usage is TRBV20-1 and J usage is TRBJ2-7; tentatively, D is TRBD2 (7 bases). This CDR3 is built from 13 residues. V was cut by 3 bases and J by 5 bases, with 14 bases left in between. CDR1 and CDR2 from the germline V gene are DFQATT and SNEGSKA (reference sequence). Here the CDR3 DNA reads TGCAGTGCTAGCGGGGGGCCTAGGGACGAGCAGTACTTC. This gives the protein CSASGGPRDEQYF.

There are many counts of this clonotype. This chain links TRBV7-8 with TRBJ2-7; D is uncertain. CDR1 SGHVS and CDR2 FQNEAQ come from the germline V gene. The CDR3 has 13 amino acids. Trimming took 5 bases from V and 8 from J, leaving 16 bases between them. The CDR3: CASSLPQNFKQYF. CDR3 nucleotide sequence: TGTGCCAGCAGCCTGCCACAGAATTTCAAGCAGTACTTC.

This clonotype was seen repeatedly, ten times or more. The chain joins TRBV20-1 to TRBJ1-4; D is ambiguous. Germline assignment: CDR1 DFQATT and CDR2 SNEGSKA (reference sequence). CDR3 length: 13 residues. V shed 3 bases and J shed 2 bases, with 7 bases lying between them. For the CDR3, the DNA is TGCAGTGCTAGCCAGTTGACTAATGAAAAACTGTTTTTT. It specifies CSASQLTNEKLFF.

This clonotype came up many times. The chain links TRBV19 to TRBJ2-7; 9 positions match TRBD2. There are 14 residues in the CDR3. Looked up from germline, CDR1 is LNHDA and CDR2 is SQIVND (reference sequence). The J segment lost 6 bases and the V segment lost 10 bases, leaving 13 bases of the junction unmatched. Written as DNA, the CDR3 is TGTGCCACTCAGACCCAGCGGGAGGTTGGCGAGCAGTACTTC. It is translated as CATQTQREVGEQYF.

This clonotype came up many times. CDR3 protein: CASSFGTGKQYF. CDR3 DNA: TGTGCCAGCAGCTTCGGGACAGGGAAACAGTACTTC. The chain recombines TRBV11-3 with TRBJ2-7; 9 bases match TRBD1. Per the germline V gene, CDR1 is SGHNT and CDR2 is YENEEA. The CDR3 consists of 12 residues. After removal of 3 bases from V and 10 bases from J, the junction contained 4 bases not matched to a gene.

This clonotype was recorded at least ten times. This chain joins TRBV7-9 and TRBJ2-7, with 13 bases that match TRBD2. Losses at the gene ends were 4 bases for V and 2 bases for J; bases not matched to a gene: 8. Germline V gene sequence: CDR1 SEHNR, CDR2 FQNEAQ (reference sequence). The CDR3 is 17 amino acids. CDR3 coding DNA: TGTGCCAGCAGCTCCGGACTAGCGGGAGTAGGTACCTACGAGCAGTACTTC. The encoded protein is CASSSGLAGVGTYEQYF.

There are many counts of this clonotype. The V call is TRBV19, the J call TRBJ2-3, with a possible D match to TRBD2 (6 bases). CDR1 and CDR2 from the germline V gene are LNHDA and SQIVND (reference sequence). There are 15 residues in the CDR3. The ends were cut back, 3 bases at V and 2 bases at J, with 12 bases in the middle. The DNA for the CDR3 is TGTGCCAGTAGTATCCAAGCGGGCCTCACAGATACGCAGTATTTT. This translates into CASSIQAGLTDTQYF.

The chain carries TRBV20-1 and TRBJ1-1, with D possibly TRBD1 on 5 matching bases. Trimming stripped 1 base from V and 4 bases from J, with 10 bases between. Germline V gives CDR1 DFQATT, CDR2 SNEGSKA (reference sequence). The CDR3 has 13 residues. The CDR3 loop is CSARAPRVTEAFF. The CDR3 nucleotides read TGCAGTGCTAGAGCACCCAGGGTCACTGAAGCTTTCTTT.